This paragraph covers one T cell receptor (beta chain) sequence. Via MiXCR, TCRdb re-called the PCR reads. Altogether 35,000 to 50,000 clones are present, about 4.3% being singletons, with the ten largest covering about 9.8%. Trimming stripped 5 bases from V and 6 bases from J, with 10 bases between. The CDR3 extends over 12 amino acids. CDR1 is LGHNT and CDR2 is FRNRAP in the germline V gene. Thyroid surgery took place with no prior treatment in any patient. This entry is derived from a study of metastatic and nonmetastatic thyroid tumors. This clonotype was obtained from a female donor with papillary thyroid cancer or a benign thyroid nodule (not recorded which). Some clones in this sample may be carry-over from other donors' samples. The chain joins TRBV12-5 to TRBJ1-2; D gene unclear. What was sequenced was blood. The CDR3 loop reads CASGMLSHGYTF. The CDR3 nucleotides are TGTGCTAGTGGTATGTTGTCCCATGGCTACACCTTC.